The 10 T cell receptor beta chains listed next were all sequenced from one sample in a study of cytomegalovirus exposure and HLA in healthy donors. PCR amplification relied on 60 Vbeta primers (plus 13 Jbeta primers). Profiled with immunoSEQ multiplex PCR; TCRdb holds only in-frame clones, not every one. The table has about 120,000 clones, about 59% seen once; the top ten hold more than 8%. Sequencing input: PBMCs. The origin of the receptors is a woman in her thirties or forties in good health and CMV-seropositive.

The rearrangement links TRBV25-1 to TRBJ1-1; D remains ambiguous. This CDR3 is built from 13 residues. Between the trimmed V and J ends, which lost 7 bases and 1 base, there was a span of 10 bases. Germline values: CDR1 MGHDK, CDR2 SYGVNS. The CDR3 spells CASTSEGNTEAFF. As DNA, the CDR3 is TGTGCCAGCACCTCGGAGGGGAACACTGAAGCTTTCTTT. Combining the CDR3 with reference TRBV25-1 and TRBJ1-1 gives the whole variable domain EADIYQTPRYLVIGTGKKITLECSQTMGHDKMYWYQQDPGMELHLIHYSYGVNSTEKGDLSSESTVSRIRTEHFPLTLESARPSHTSQYLCASTSEGNTEAFFGQGTRLTVV.

The V call is TRBV18, the J call TRBJ2-3; D ambiguous. The CDR3 length is 13 residues. Germline assignment: CDR1 KGHSH and CDR2 LQKENI. V shed 4 bases and J shed 3 bases, with 8 bases lying between them. The CDR3 sequence is CASSQRLTDTQYF. The CDR3 nucleotides are TGTGCCAGCTCACAAAGACTGACAGATACGCAGTATTTT.

This clone was observed a single time. The CDR3: CASSQEIRASGINEQFF. The CDR3 DNA reads as TGCGCCAGCAGCCAAGAAATCAGAGCTAGCGGGATTAATGAGCAGTTCTTC. J is TRBJ2-1 and V is TRBV4-1, with TRBD2 matching 9 bases. The ends lost 0 bases at V and 7 bases at J; junction bases unmatched: 10. The CDR3 covers 17 residues. Germline CDR1 is MGHRA and CDR2 is YSYEKL.

This clone was seen only once. This sequence joins TRBV29-1 and TRBJ1-5; no clear D. CDR1 and CDR2 (germline): SQVTM, ANQGSEA. There are 12 residues in the CDR3. Trimming removed 6 bases at V and 4 bases at J, with 10 bases between. Here the CDR3 DNA reads TGCAGCGTGGCAGACTTGAATCAGCCCCAGCATTTT. It translates to CSVADLNQPQHF.

The chain employs TRBV29-1 and TRBJ1-1; D is perhaps TRBD1 (6 bases). The CDR3 contains 14 residues. Germline CDR1 is SQVTM and CDR2 is ANQGSEA. V was cut by 2 bases and J by 4 bases, with 14 bases left in between. The DNA for the CDR3 is TGCAGCGTTGAACGGACAGTCACCATCACTGAAGCTTTCTTT. It specifies CSVERTVTITEAFF.

The gene calls are TRBV7-9 and TRBJ2-1, with D possibly being TRBD2 (6 bases). V was cut by 5 bases and J by 6 bases, with 17 bases left in between. This CDR3 comprises 15 residues. From germline, CDR1 is SEHNR and CDR2 FQNEAQ (reference sequence). CDR3 DNA sequence: TGTGCCAGCAGCCCGAATGGGACTGTCTCCAATGAGCAGTTCTTC. Translating gives CASSPNGTVSNEQFF. Filled out from reference TRBV7-9 and TRBJ2-1, the complete variable domain reads DTGVSQNPRHKITKRGQNVTFRCDPISEHNRLYWYRQTLGQGPEFLTYFQNEAQLEKSRLLSDRFSAERPKGSFSTLEIQRTEQGDSAMYLCASSPNGTVSNEQFFGPGTRLTVL.

The rearrangement links TRBV19 to TRBJ1-2, with D possibly being TRBD1 (6 bases). The CDR3 extends over 12 amino acids. V lost 4 bases to trimming and J lost 5 bases, with 8 bases between them. Germline CDR1 reads LNHDA; CDR2 reads SQIVND (reference sequence). CDR3 amino acids: CASSTQGYGYTF. The CDR3 region has the DNA TGTGCCAGTAGTACACAGGGATATGGCTACACCTTC.

This chain connects TRBV7-2 to TRBJ1-1; D unclear. The germline CDR1 and CDR2 sequences are SGHTA and FQGNSA. V lost 4 bases, J lost 4 bases, and 16 bases lay in between. The length of the CDR3 is 15 residues. CDR3 protein: CASSSKITVGTEAFF. The CDR3 DNA follows: TGTGCCAGCAGCTCTAAAATAACAGTGGGCACTGAAGCTTTCTTT.

This sequence joins TRBV12-5 and TRBJ2-5, with D perhaps TRBD2 (6 bases). Trimming shortened V by 8 bases and J by 12 bases, and 25 bases separated the two germline ends. Germline V gene lookup returns CDR1 LGHNT and CDR2 FRNRAP. This CDR3 has 14 amino acids. CDR3 coding DNA: TGTGCTAGTTCCCGGATGGAGGGGTCGGGACGAAAGTACTTC. It encodes CASSRMEGSGRKYF.

V usage is TRBV19 and J usage is TRBJ1-1; TRBD1 agrees at 8 bases. CDR1 is LNHDA and CDR2 is SQIVND in the germline V gene (reference sequence). CDR3 length equals 14 residues. The junction had 3 bases not matched to a gene; V was cut back by 3 bases and J by 3 bases. The DNA of the CDR3 is TGTGCCAGTAGTATCCAGGGGGCAGACACTGAAGCTTTCTTT. This encodes CASSIQGADTEAFF.